In this sample, the clone carrying this TCR beta chain turned up a few times. Its antigen is currently unknown. V gave up 1 base and J gave up 0 bases, with 8 bases separating them. The CDR3 covers 15 residues. From germline, CDR1 is LGHNA and CDR2 YNFKEQ. This specimen belongs to a study of glioma-infiltrating T cells. TCR alpha and beta CDR3 regions were amplified from RNA using iRepertoire nested multiplex PCR. One-step reverse transcription and amplification started from approximately 100-400 ng of tissue mRNA or PBMC total RNA. TCRdb reprocessed the multiplex PCR reads with MiXCR, giving one entry per CDR3 protein. In the table there are roughly 120,000 distinct CDR3 sequences, around 23% of which are singletons. Study-wide results and caveats: Non-neoplastic patients had below-expected tissue-blood divergence, while all gliomas exceeded expectation. CDR3 overlap between tissue and blood was very small.

This rearrangement joins TRBV4-2 to TRBJ2-3, with D unclear. This sequence originates from a human donor with low-grade glioma or glioblastoma, undergoing nonglioma brain surgery, or in good health (not recorded which). The sample taken for sequencing was glioma tissue, nonneoplastic brain tissue, or PBMCs (not recorded which). CDR3 nucleotides: TGTGCCAGCAGCCAAGTGTCGTATAGCACAGATACGCAGTATTTT. This sequence encodes CASSQVSYSTDTQYF.